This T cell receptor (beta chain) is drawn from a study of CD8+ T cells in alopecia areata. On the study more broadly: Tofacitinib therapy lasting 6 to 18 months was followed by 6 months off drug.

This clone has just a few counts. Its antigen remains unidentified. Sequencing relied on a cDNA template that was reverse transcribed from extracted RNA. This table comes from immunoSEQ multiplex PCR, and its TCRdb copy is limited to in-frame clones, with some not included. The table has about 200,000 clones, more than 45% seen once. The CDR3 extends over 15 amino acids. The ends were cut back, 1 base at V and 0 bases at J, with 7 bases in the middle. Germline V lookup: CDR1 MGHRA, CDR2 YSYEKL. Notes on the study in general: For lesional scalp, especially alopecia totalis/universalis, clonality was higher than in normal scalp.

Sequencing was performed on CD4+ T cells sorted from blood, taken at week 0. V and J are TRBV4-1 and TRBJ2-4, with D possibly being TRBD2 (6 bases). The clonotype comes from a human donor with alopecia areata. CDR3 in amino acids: CASSQAGVAKNIQYF. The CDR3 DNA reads TGCGCCAGCAGCCAAGCGGGAGTAGCCAAAAACATTCAGTACTTC.